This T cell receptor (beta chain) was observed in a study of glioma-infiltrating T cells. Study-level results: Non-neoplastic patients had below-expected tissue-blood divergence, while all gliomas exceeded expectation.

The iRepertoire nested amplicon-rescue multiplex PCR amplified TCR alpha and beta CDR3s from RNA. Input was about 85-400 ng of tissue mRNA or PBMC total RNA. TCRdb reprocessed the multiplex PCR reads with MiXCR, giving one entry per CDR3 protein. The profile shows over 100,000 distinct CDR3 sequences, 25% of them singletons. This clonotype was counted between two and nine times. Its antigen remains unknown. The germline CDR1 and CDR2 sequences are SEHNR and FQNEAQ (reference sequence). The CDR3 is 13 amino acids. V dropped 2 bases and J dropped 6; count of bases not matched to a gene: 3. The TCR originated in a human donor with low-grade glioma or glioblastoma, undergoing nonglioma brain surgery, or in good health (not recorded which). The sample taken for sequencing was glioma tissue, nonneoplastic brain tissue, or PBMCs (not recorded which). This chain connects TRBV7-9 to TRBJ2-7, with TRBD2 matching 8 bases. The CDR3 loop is CASSLPGGGEQYF. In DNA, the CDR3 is TGTGCCAGCAGCTTACCGGGAGGGGGCGAGCAGTACTTC.